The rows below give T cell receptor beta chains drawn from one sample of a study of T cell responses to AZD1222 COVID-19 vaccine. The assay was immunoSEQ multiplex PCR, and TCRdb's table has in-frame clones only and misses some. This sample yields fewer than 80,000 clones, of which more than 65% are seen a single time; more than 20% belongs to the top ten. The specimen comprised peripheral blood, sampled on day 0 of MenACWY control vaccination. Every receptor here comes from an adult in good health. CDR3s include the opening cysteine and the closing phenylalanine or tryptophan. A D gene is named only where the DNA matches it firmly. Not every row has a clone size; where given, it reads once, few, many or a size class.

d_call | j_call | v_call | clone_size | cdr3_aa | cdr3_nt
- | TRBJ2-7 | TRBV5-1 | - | CASSVDSGSYEQYF | TGCGCCAGCAGTGTTGACAGCGGCTCCTACGAGCAGTACTTC
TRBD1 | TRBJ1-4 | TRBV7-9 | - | CASSPRTGEREKLFF | TGTGCCAGCAGCCCGAGGACAGGGGAAAGGGAAAAACTGTTTTTT
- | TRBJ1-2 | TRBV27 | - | CASWGVAGADYGYTF | TGTGCCAGCTGGGGAGTGGCAGGGGCGGACTATGGCTACACCTTC
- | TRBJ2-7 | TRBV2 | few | CASSLAEWSSYEQYF | TGTGCCAGCAGTCTCGCAGAATGGAGCTCCTACGAGCAGTACTTC
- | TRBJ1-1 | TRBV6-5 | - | CASTSGRSGEAFF | TGTGCCAGCACCTCAGGACGGTCTGGAGAAGCTTTCTTT
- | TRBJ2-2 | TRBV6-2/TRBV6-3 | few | CASGPGAGELFF | TGTGCCAGCGGCCCAGGGGCCGGGGAGCTGTTTTTT
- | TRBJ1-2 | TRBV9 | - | CASRKLGVDGYTF | TGTGCCAGCAGGAAACTGGGGGTTGATGGCTACACCTTC
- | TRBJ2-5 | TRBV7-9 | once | CASSSYEPRETQYF | TGTGCCAGCAGCTCCTATGAGCCGCGGGAGACCCAGTACTTC
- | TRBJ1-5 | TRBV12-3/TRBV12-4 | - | CASRYSSNQPQHF | TGTGCCAGCAGATATAGTAGCAATCAGCCCCAGCATTTT
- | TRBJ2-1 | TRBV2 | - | CASRSRASSYNEQFF | TGTGCCAGCAGGAGTAGGGCGAGCTCCTACAATGAGCAGTTCTTC
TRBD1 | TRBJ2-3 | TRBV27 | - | CASSPHLQGRDTQYF | TGTGCCAGCAGTCCGCATCTACAGGGGAGAGATACGCAGTATTTT
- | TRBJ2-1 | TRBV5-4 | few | CASSLGANSEQFF | TGTGCCAGCAGCTTGGGGGCTAACTCGGAGCAGTTCTTC
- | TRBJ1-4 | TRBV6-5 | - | CASSYEGGNEKLFF | TGTGCCAGCAGTTACGAGGGGGGGAATGAAAAACTGTTTTTT
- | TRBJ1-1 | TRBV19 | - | CASSEGLDTEAFF | TGTGCCAGTAGTGAAGGTTTGGACACTGAAGCTTTCTTT
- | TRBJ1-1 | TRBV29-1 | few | CSGGEGGVTEAFF | TGCAGCGGTGGGGAGGGGGGCGTCACTGAAGCTTTCTTT
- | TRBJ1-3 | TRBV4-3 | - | CASSQEYSRRPGNTIYF | TGCGCCAGCAGCCAAGAATACAGCCGACGACCTGGAAACACCATATATTTT
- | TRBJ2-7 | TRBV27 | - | CASSLRPGAEQYF | TGTGCCAGCAGTTTACGTCCAGGGGCCGAGCAGTACTTC
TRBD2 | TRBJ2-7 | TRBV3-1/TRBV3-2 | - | CASSQDVVSGSAGEQYF | TGTGCCAGCAGCCAAGATGTAGTGAGCGGGAGCGCGGGAGAGCAGTACTTC
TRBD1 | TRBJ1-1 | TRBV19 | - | CASSPIRQGGSTEAFF | TGTGCCAGTAGTCCAATCCGACAGGGGGGGAGCACTGAAGCTTTCTTT
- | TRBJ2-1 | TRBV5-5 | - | CASSPGPHNEQFF | TGTGCCAGCAGTCCGGGACCTCACAATGAGCAGTTCTTC
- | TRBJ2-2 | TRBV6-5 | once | CASSYSKRGTGELFF | TGTGCCAGCAGTTACTCGAAACGTGGCACCGGGGAGCTGTTTTTT
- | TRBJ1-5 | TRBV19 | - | CASSPGQFNQPQHF | TGTGCCAGTAGCCCCGGACAATTCAATCAGCCCCAGCATTTT
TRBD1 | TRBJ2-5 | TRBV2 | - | CASSEGTGDLETQYF | TGTGCCAGCAGTGAAGGGACAGGGGATTTGGAGACCCAGTACTTC
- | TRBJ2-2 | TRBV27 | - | CASSLGRNTGELFF | TGTGCCAGCAGTTTGGGTAGGAACACCGGGGAGCTGTTTTTT
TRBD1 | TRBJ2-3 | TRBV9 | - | CASSVRQGMDTQYF | TGTGCCAGCAGCGTAAGACAGGGGATGGATACGCAGTATTTT
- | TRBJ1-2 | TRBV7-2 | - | CASSSPGGARGYTF | TGTGCCAGCAGCTCCCCTGGGGGGGCGCGTGGCTACACCTTC
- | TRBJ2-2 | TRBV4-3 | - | CASSQLRMGGLTGELFF | TGCGCCAGCAGCCAACTTAGGATGGGGGGCCTCACCGGGGAGCTGTTTTTT
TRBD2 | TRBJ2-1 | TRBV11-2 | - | CASSSRTSGYNEQFF | TGTGCCAGCAGCTCCAGGACTAGCGGGTACAATGAGCAGTTCTTC
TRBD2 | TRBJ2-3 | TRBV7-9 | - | CASSSLAGALTDTQYF | TGTGCCAGCAGCTCTCTAGCGGGAGCCCTCACAGATACGCAGTATTTT
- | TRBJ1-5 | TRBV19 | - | CASSLRGTQPQHF | TGTGCCAGTAGTCTTCGGGGTACTCAGCCCCAGCATTTT
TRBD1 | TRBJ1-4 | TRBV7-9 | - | CASSYRTGRSKAEKLFF | TGTGCCAGCAGCTATCGGACAGGGAGAAGTAAGGCTGAAAAACTGTTTTTT
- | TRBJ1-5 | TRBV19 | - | CASSIDEQPQHF | TGTGCCAGTAGTATAGATGAGCAGCCCCAGCATTTT
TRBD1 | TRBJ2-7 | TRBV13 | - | CASSLGQGTHEQYF | TGTGCCAGCAGCTTGGGACAGGGAACCCACGAGCAGTACTTC
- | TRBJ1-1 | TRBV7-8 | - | CASSRDTNTEAFF | TGTGCCAGCAGCCGTGACACGAACACTGAAGCTTTCTTT
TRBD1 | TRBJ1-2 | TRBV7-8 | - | CASSHLSWGQVTANYGYTF | TGTGCCAGCAGCCACTTATCTTGGGGACAGGTGACAGCTAACTATGGCTACACCTTC
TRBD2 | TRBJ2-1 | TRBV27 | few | CASRGRLAGRNEQFF | TGTGCCAGCAGGGGCCGACTAGCGGGTCGGAATGAGCAGTTCTTC
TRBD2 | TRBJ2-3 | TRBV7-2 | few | CASSPRTSGTDTQYF | TGTGCCAGCAGCCCCCGGACTAGCGGAACAGATACGCAGTATTTT
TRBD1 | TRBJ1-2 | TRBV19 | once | CASSIDLDRVNGYTF | TGTGCCAGTAGTATAGACTTGGACAGGGTGAATGGCTACACCTTC
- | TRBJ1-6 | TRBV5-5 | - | CASSWTLPPNILHF | TGTGCCAGCAGTTGGACACTCCCTCCTAATATCCTCCACTTT
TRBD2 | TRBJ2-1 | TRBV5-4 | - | CASSFSGRAPRGEQFF | TGTGCCAGCAGCTTTAGCGGGAGGGCCCCCAGAGGAGAGCAGTTCTTC
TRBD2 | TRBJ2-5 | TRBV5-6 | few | CASSEGLASGETQYF | TGTGCCAGCAGCGAGGGACTAGCGAGTGGAGAGACCCAGTACTTC
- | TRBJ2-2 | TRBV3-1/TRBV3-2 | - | CASSQEGADTGELFF | TGTGCCAGCAGCCAAGAGGGGGCGGACACCGGGGAGCTGTTTTTT
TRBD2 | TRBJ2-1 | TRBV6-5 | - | CASSYAWGGPYNEQFF | TGTGCCAGCAGTTACGCCTGGGGGGGACCTTACAATGAGCAGTTCTTC
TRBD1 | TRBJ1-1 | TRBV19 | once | CASRETGPNTEAFF | TGTGCCAGTAGAGAGACAGGGCCGAACACTGAAGCTTTCTTT
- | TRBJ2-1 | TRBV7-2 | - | CASSAGYGGPHNEQFF | TGTGCCAGCAGCGCAGGGTACGGGGGGCCGCACAATGAGCAGTTCTTC
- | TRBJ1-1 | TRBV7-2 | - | CASSLGGINTEAFF | TGTGCCAGCAGCTTAGGAGGGATTAACACTGAAGCTTTCTTT
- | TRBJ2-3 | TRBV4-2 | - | CASSQLTGGWPDTQYF | TGTGCCAGCAGCCAGTTAACAGGAGGATGGCCAGATACGCAGTATTTT
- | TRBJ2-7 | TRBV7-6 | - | CASSLRVGSSYEQYF | TGTGCCAGCAGCTTAAGGGTAGGAAGCTCCTACGAGCAGTACTTC
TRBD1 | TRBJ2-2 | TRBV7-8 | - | CASSSKGFADRTGELFF | TGTGCCAGCAGCTCGAAAGGTTTCGCGGACAGGACCGGGGAGCTGTTTTTT
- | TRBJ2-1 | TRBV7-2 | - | CASSLGGGYNEQFF | TGTGCCAGCAGCTTAGGAGGGGGCTACAATGAGCAGTTCTTC
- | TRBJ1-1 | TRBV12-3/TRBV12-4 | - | CASNLGRNTEAFF | TGTGCCAGCAATCTGGGGAGGAACACTGAAGCTTTCTTT
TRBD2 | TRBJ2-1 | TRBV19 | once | CASSIASGRIYEQFF | TGTGCCAGTAGTATAGCTAGCGGGAGGATCTATGAGCAGTTCTTC
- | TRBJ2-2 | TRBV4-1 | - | CASSQGLWGTGELFF | TGCGCCAGCAGCCAAGGGCTGTGGGGCACCGGGGAGCTGTTTTTT